These 26 T cell receptor beta chains originate from one sample sequenced in a study of blood T cell repertoires in COVID-19 (dated by TCRdb to 2018 to 2021). Libraries were prepared through the immunoSEQ multiplex PCR assay. TCRdb provides this immuneACCESS table in a form limited to in-frame rearrangements. Some clones are lacking; in checked studies, under half of them reflect an unresolved V gene, and why the rest are absent is not known. In all, the sample holds about 270,000 clones, and around 88% of those were seen once. The ten top clones hold about an eighth of the sample. Sequenced: peripheral blood. The receptors originated from a woman in her seventies with COVID-19, enrolled during active disease.

The rearrangement links TRBV19 to TRBJ1-4; 7 nucleotides align to TRBD1. Germline V gene data show CDR1 as LNHDA and CDR2 as SQIVND (reference sequence). J gave up 5 bases and V 5 bases, and 5 bases lay outside the gene matches. The CDR3 is 14 residues long. CDR3 coding DNA: TGTGCCAGTAGTGGGACAGAGCCAAATGAAAAACTGTTTTTT. It codes for CASSGTEPNEKLFF.

The chain uses TRBV6-5 and TRBJ2-1, with 10 bases aligning to TRBD2. Germline V lookup: CDR1 MNHEY, CDR2 SVGAGI. J gave up 8 bases and V 0 bases, and 4 bases lay outside the gene matches. The CDR3 is 15 residues long. Here the CDR3 DNA reads TGTGCCAGCAGTTACTCGTCTAGCGGGGGTGATGAGCAGTTCTTC. This codes for CASSYSSSGGDEQFF.

The chain uses TRBV20-1 and TRBJ2-5; tentative D call: TRBD2 (5 bases). Germline V gene data show CDR1 as DFQATT and CDR2 as SNEGSKA (reference sequence). This CDR3 comprises 14 residues. V was trimmed by 3 bases and J by 4 bases, leaving 15 bases between them. The CDR3 DNA is TGCAGTGCTAGTTGGAGGACTTTAAGAGAGACCCAGTACTTC. Translating gives CSASWRTLRETQYF.

The J gene is TRBJ1-1, the V gene TRBV25-1; 7 nucleotides align to TRBD1. The V gene's germline CDR1 is MGHDK and CDR2 SYGVNS. This CDR3 spans 14 amino acids. V was pared by 1 base and J by 1 base, with 0 bases of the junction left unmatched. The CDR3 DNA follows: TGTGCCAGCAGTGAATGGACAGGGAACACTGAAGCTTTCTTT. Its protein is CASSEWTGNTEAFF. Complete variable domain (other parts from reference TRBV25-1 and TRBJ1-1): EADIYQTPRYLVIGTGKKITLECSQTMGHDKMYWYQQDPGMELHLIHYSYGVNSTEKGDLSSESTVSRIRTEHFPLTLESARPSHTSQYLCASSEWTGNTEAFFGQGTRLTVV.

This clone was counted between two and nine times. The V call is TRBV2, the J call TRBJ1-1; 7 nucleotides agree with TRBD1. This CDR3 comprises 12 residues. In germline, CDR1 is SNHLY, CDR2 FYNNEI. Trimming at V came to 6 bases and at J to 7 bases, leaving 5 bases not matched to a gene. CDR3 protein: CASSLQGNEAFF. The DNA for the CDR3 is TGTGCCAGCAGCCTACAGGGGAATGAAGCTTTCTTT.

The gene calls are TRBV28 and TRBJ1-1; D is undetermined. The V end lost 7 bases, the J end lost 1 base, and 10 bases lay between the germline ends. This CDR3 has 13 amino acids. Germline-derived CDR1 and CDR2 are MDHEN and SYDVKM. The CDR3 DNA reads as TGTGCCAGCACATCCCGCAGGAACACTGAAGCTTTCTTT. Protein product: CASTSRRNTEAFF.

CDR3 DNA: TGTGCCAGCAGCTCGCAGGGGATGCCTGGAAACACCATATATTTT. Amino acids: CASSSQGMPGNTIYF. The chain recombines TRBV7-2 with TRBJ1-3, with D maybe TRBD1 (6 bases). Germline CDR1 reads SGHTA; CDR2 reads FQGNSA. This CDR3 spans 15 amino acids. V lost 4 bases, J lost 2 bases, and 12 bases lay in between.

This clone was recorded only once. V is TRBV5-4 and J is TRBJ2-2; D is unclear. Germline values: CDR1 SGHNT, CDR2 YYREEE (reference sequence). There are 13 residues in the CDR3. V gave up 4 bases and J gave up 6 bases, with 10 bases separating them. CDR3 in amino acids: CASSLSSPGELFF. Written as DNA, the CDR3 is TGTGCCAGCAGCCTTTCTAGTCCCGGGGAGCTGTTTTTT.

V usage is TRBV5-1 and J usage is TRBJ2-7, with 9 bases that match TRBD1. This CDR3 contains 14 residues. CDR1 and CDR2 (germline): SGHRS, YFSETQ. Trimming at V came to 3 bases and at J to 3 bases, leaving 4 bases not matched to a gene. The CDR3 sequence: CASSSGTGNYEQYF. CDR3 nucleotide sequence: TGCGCCAGCAGCTCCGGGACAGGGAACTACGAGCAGTACTTC.

The chain joins TRBV10-3 to TRBJ2-5; TRBD2 matches 7 bases. The CDR3 spans 16 residues. The ends lost 0 bases at V and 0 bases at J; junction bases unmatched: 4. Germline CDR1 is ENHRY and CDR2 is SYGVKD. The CDR3 here is CAISESSTSHQETQYF. The CDR3 bases are TGTGCCATCAGTGAGTCGTCGACTAGCCACCAAGAGACCCAGTACTTC.

The rearrangement joins TRBV6-4 to TRBJ1-5, with D tentatively TRBD1 (5 bases). This CDR3 has 13 residues. Looked up from germline, CDR1 is MRHNA and CDR2 is SNTAGT. V shed 9 bases and J shed 7 bases, with 16 bases lying between them. CDR3 in DNA: TGTGCCAGATTAAGGGGATCTGGGCAGCCCCAGCATTTT. It is translated as CARLRGSGQPQHF.

Only a few counts were recorded for this clone. The V gene is TRBV29-1, the J gene TRBJ1-1; TRBD1 might be the D (5 bases). Germline-derived CDR1 and CDR2 are SQVTM and ANQGSEA. Trimming stripped 7 bases from V and 0 bases from J, with 12 bases between. The CDR3 is made up of 13 amino acids. The CDR3 DNA sequence: TGCAGCGGCGGGGGTTCGGTGAACACTGAAGCTTTCTTT. Amino acid sequence: CSGGGSVNTEAFF.

On this clone: A much larger clone lies one base from this, so it may be a read error. Other DNA sequences of this sample code for an identical CDR3. V usage is TRBV6-5 and J usage is TRBJ1-6; maybe TRBD1 (5 bases). CDR3 length equals 12 residues. Germline CDR1 MNHEY, CDR2 SVGAGI. The V end was cut by 6 bases, the J end by 7 bases, with 7 bases between. The CDR3: CASSRQNSPLHF. For the CDR3, the DNA is TGTGCCAGCAGCCGACAGAATTCACCCCTCCACTTT.

The gene calls are TRBV7-2 and TRBJ2-2, with 8 bases fitting TRBD2. The germline V gene has CDR1 SGHTA and CDR2 FQGNSA. The CDR3 consists of 15 residues. The trim removed 2 bases at V and 4 bases at J, leaving 3 bases unmatched. The CDR3 DNA follows: TGTGCCAGCAGCTTATTCGGGGGGGGCACCGGGGAGCTGTTTTTT. Its translation: CASSLFGGGTGELFF.

The rearrangement joins TRBV7-9 to TRBJ1-6; D remains ambiguous. The CDR3 is 16 residues long. The germline V gene encodes CDR1 SEHNR and CDR2 FQNEAQ (reference sequence). V was pared by 3 bases and J by 0 bases, with 9 bases between. CDR3: CASSLLASSYNSPLHF. The CDR3 bases are TGTGCCAGCAGCTTGCTAGCGAGCTCCTATAATTCACCCCTCCACTTT.

This sequence joins TRBV7-9 and TRBJ2-5; D might be TRBD1 (6 bases). Trimming cost V 7 bases and J 2 bases, with 14 bases left between them. There are 14 residues in the CDR3. Per the germline V gene, CDR1 is SEHNR and CDR2 is FQNEAQ (reference sequence). The CDR3 here is CASTPKGQQETQYF. In DNA, the CDR3 is TGTGCCAGCACCCCAAAAGGACAGCAAGAGACCCAGTACTTC.

The chain joins TRBV19 to TRBJ1-2; D remains ambiguous. Germline CDR1 and CDR2: LNHDA and SQIVND (reference sequence). V shed 1 base and J shed 2 bases, with 8 bases lying between them. The length of the CDR3 is 14 residues. Here the CDR3 DNA reads TGTGCCAGTAGTATAGTAGGAGGGAACTATGGCTACACCTTC. It encodes CASSIVGGNYGYTF. Full variable domain (missing parts from reference TRBV19 and TRBJ1-2): DGGITQSPKYLFRKEGQNVTLSCEQNLNHDAMYWYRQDPGQGLRLIYYSQIVNDFQKGDIAEGYSVSREKKESFPLTVTSAQKNPTAFYLCASSIVGGNYGYTFGSGTRLTVV.

This sequence joins TRBV20-1 and TRBJ2-1, with D maybe TRBD2 (7 bases). Germline loops: CDR1 DFQATT, CDR2 SNEGSKA (reference sequence). V was pared by 3 bases and J by 0 bases, with 18 bases between. The CDR3 has 17 residues. The DNA for the CDR3 is TGCAGTGCTAGTTCTGCGGGGGCTTTAAGCTCCTACAATGAGCAGTTCTTC. This encodes CSASSAGALSSYNEQFF.

This chain uses TRBV29-1 with TRBJ2-5; D might be TRBD1 (5 bases). The germline V gene encodes CDR1 SQVTM and CDR2 ANQGSEA. Trimming took off 0 bases at V and 2 bases at J, with 16 bases between the two ends. The CDR3 totals 16 residues. CDR3 coding DNA: TGCAGCGTTGAAGATTATGGTAGGGGTCTTCAAGAGACCCAGTACTTC. This gives the protein CSVEDYGRGLQETQYF.

This clone has a single count. At the DNA level, this CDR3 is encoded by other sequences in the same sample as well. The chain carries TRBV12-3 or TRBV12-4 and TRBJ1-2; 7 positions agree with TRBD1. This CDR3 region has 12 residues. The V gene end was trimmed by 6 bases and the J gene end by 4 bases; junction bases not matched to a gene: 2. The CDR3 loop is CASSRDSYGYTF. In DNA, the CDR3 is TGTGCCAGCAGCCGGGACAGCTATGGCTACACCTTC.

Only a few counts were recorded for this clone. This chain uses TRBV19 with TRBJ1-6, with 10 positions matching TRBD1. V gave up 4 bases and J gave up 9 bases; unmatched junction bases: 6. CDR3 length: 15 residues. Germline V gives CDR1 LNHDA, CDR2 SQIVND (reference sequence). This CDR3 is CASSTPGTGASPLHF. CDR3 DNA sequence: TGTGCCAGTAGTACTCCCGGGACAGGGGCTTCACCCCTCCACTTT.

The chain combines TRBV23-1 with TRBJ2-7; 7 bases fit TRBD1. TRBV23-1 is marked as an open reading frame, function uncertain. The V gene end was trimmed by 0 bases and the J gene end by 6 bases; junction bases not matched to a gene: 11. The CDR3 covers 16 residues. The CDR3 protein is CASSQSHRGYFGEQYF. The CDR3 DNA reads as TGCGCCAGCAGTCAATCGCACAGGGGCTATTTTGGCGAGCAGTACTTC.

CDR3 loop: CSVEGTGGFMNTEAFF. The CDR3 DNA reads as TGCAGCGTTGAAGGGACAGGGGGCTTTATGAACACTGAAGCTTTCTTT. The chain carries TRBV29-1 and TRBJ1-1, with 11 positions matching TRBD1. This CDR3 has 16 residues. Losses at the gene ends were 1 base for V and 0 bases for J; bases not matched to a gene: 4. Germline lookup yields CDR1 SQVTM and CDR2 ANQGSEA. Looking up the rest from reference TRBV29-1 and TRBJ1-1 gives the full variable domain: SAVISQKPSRDICQRGTSLTIQCQVDSQVTMMFWYRQQPGQSLTLIATANQGSEATYESGFVIDKFPISRPNLTFSTLTVSNMSPEDSSIYLCSVEGTGGFMNTEAFFGQGTRLTVV.

CDR3 residues: CASSLEGAPSTDTQYF. DNA of the CDR3: TGTGCCAGCAGCTTGGAAGGGGCTCCTAGCACAGATACGCAGTATTTT. This sequence joins TRBV5-6 and TRBJ2-3, with D possibly TRBD1 on 5 matching bases. The V and J ends lost 0 bases and 0 bases respectively, with 11 bases between them. CDR1 and CDR2 (germline): SGHDT, YYEEEE. The CDR3 totals 16 residues. The whole variable domain, remainder taken from reference TRBV5-6 and TRBJ2-3, is DAGVTQSPTHLIKTRGQQVTLRCSPKSGHDTVSWYQQALGQGPQFIFQYYEEEERQRGNFPDRFSGHQFPNYSSELNVNALLLGDSALYLCASSLEGAPSTDTQYFGPGTRLTVL.

This chain connects TRBV10-3 to TRBJ1-3; 7 bases fit TRBD1. With 7 bases clipped from V and 0 bases from J, the junction kept 9 bases outside the gene matches. CDR1 and CDR2 from the germline V gene are ENHRY and SYGVKD. The CDR3 loop spans 16 amino acids. The CDR3 nucleotides read TGTGCCATCACCTCTCAGGACAGGAGCTCTGGAAACACCATATATTTT. Protein product: CAITSQDRSSGNTIYF.

This sequence joins TRBV9 and TRBJ1-3; 11 nucleotides line up with TRBD1. The CDR3 has 13 residues. V lost 2 bases and J lost 9; bases outside the gene matches: 1. Germline V gene lookup returns CDR1 SGDLS and CDR2 YYNGEE. This CDR3 reads CASSVGTGGTIYF. DNA of the CDR3: TGTGCCAGCAGCGTCGGGACAGGGGGCACCATATATTTT. Filled out from reference TRBV9 and TRBJ1-3, the complete variable domain reads DSGVTQTPKHLITATGQRVTLRCSPRSGDLSVYWYQQSLDQGLQFLIQYYNGEERAKGNILERFSAQQFPDLHSELNLSSLELGDSALYFCASSVGTGGTIYFGEGSWLTVV.